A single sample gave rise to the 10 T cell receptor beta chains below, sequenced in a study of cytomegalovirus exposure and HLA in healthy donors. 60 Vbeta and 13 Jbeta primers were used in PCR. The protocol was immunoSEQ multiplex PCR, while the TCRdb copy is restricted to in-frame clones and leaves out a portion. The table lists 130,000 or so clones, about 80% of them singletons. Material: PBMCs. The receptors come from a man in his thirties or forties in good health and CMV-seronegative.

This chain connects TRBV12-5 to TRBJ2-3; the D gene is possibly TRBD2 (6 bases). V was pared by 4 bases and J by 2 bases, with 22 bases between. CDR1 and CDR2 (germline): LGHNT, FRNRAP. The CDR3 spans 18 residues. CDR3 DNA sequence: TGTGCTAGTGGTTGGGACTTAGTTCCAGGGTACGCCACAGATACGCAGTATTTT. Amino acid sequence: CASGWDLVPGYATDTQYF.

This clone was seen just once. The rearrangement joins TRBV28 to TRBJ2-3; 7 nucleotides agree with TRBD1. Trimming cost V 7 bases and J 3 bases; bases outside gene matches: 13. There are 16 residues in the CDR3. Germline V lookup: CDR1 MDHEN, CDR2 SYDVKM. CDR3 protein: CASTTQGVTLTDTQYF. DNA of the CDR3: TGTGCCAGCACGACCCAGGGGGTTACCCTAACAGATACGCAGTATTTT.

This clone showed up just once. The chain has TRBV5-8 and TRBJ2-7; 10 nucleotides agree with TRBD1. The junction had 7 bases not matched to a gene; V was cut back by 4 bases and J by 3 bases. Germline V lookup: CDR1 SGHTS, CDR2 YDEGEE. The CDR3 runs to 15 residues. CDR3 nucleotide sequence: TGTGCCAGCAGCAGGGGGACAGGGGACTACTACGAGCAGTACTTC. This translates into CASSRGTGDYYEQYF.

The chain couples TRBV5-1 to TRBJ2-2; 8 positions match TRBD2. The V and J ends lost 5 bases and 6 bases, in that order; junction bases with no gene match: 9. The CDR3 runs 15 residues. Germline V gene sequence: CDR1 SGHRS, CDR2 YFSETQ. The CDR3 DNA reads TGCGCCAGCAGATCGGGGGGGCCCGGGTCCGGGGAGCTGTTTTTT. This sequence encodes CASRSGGPGSGELFF.

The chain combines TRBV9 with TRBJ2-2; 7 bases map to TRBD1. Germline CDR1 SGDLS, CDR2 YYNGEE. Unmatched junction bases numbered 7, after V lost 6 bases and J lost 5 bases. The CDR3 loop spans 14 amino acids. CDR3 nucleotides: TGTGCCAGCAACAGGCAGGGGGTAACCGGGGAGCTGTTTTTT. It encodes CASNRQGVTGELFF.

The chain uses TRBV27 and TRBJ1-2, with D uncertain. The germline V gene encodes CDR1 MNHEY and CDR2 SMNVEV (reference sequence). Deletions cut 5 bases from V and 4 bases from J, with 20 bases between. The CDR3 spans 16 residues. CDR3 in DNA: TGTGCCAGCAGTCGATCCGGACTCACGTTCGGCTATGGCTACACCTTC. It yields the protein CASSRSGLTFGYGYTF.

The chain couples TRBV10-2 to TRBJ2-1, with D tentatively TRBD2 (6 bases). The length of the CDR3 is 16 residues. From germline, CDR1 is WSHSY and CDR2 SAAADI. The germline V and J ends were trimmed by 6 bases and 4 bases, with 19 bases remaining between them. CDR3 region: CASSELRRGSYNEQFF. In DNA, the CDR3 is TGCGCCAGCAGCGAGCTTCGGCGGGGCTCTTACAATGAGCAGTTCTTC.

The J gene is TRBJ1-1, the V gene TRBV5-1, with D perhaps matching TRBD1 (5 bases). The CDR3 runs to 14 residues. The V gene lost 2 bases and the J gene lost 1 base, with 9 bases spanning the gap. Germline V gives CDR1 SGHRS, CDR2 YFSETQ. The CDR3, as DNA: TGCGCCAGCAGCTTTGATACAGGGAACACTGAAGCTTTCTTT. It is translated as CASSFDTGNTEAFF. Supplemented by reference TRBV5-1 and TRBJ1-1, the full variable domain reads KAGVTQTPRYLIKTRGQQVTLSCSPISGHRSVSWYQQTPGQGLQFLFEYFSETQRNKGNFPGRFSGRQFSNSRSEMNVSTLELGDSALYLCASSFDTGNTEAFFGQGTRLTVV.

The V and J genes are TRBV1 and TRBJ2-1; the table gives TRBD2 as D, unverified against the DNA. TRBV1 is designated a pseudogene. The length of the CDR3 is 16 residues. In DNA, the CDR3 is TGCACCAGCAGCCAAGGTTCGCCGGCGGGACTCGATGAGCAGTTCTTC. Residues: CTSSQGSPAGLDEQFF.

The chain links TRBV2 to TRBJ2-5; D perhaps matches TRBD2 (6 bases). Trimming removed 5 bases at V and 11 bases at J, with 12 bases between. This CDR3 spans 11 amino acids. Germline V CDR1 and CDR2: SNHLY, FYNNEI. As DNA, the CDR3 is TGTGCCAGCAGTTTACTAGCAATGCAGTACTTC. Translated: CASSLLAMQYF.